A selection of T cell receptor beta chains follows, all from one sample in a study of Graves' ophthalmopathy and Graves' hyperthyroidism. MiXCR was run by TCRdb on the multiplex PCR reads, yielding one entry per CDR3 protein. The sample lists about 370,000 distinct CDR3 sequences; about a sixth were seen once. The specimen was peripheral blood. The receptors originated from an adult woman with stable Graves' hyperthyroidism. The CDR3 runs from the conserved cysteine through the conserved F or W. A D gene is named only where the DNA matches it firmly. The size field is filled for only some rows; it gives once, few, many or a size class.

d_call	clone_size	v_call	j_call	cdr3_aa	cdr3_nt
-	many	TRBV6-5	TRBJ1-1	CASSYSLRGQATEAFF	TGTGCCAGCAGTTACTCACTCCGGGGGCAGGCCACTGAAGCTTTCTTT
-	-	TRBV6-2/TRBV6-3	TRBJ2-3	CASGSTDTQYF	TGTGCCAGCGGCTCCACAGATACGCAGTATTTT
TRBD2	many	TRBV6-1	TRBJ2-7	CASSELAGVSYEQYF	TGTGCCAGCAGTGAGTTGGCGGGAGTTTCCTACGAGCAGTACTTC
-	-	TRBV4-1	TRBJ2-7	CASSQGLEASLYEQYF	TGCGCCAGCAGCCAAGGGTTGGAGGCTAGCTTATACGAGCAGTACTTC
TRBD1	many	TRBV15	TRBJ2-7	CATSRADTGGYEQYF	TGTGCCACCAGCAGAGCCGATACAGGGGGCTACGAGCAGTACTTC
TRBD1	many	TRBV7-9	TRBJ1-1	CASSSWGQGGLFTNTEAFF	TGTGCCAGCAGCTCATGGGGACAGGGAGGCCTCTTTACGAACACTGAAGCTTTCTTT
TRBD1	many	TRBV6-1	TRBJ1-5	CASSGGSLSNQPQHF	TGTGCCAGCTCAGGGGGGAGCCTTAGCAATCAGCCCCAGCATTTT
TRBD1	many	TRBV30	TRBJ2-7	CASTGQGIYEQYF	TGTGCCTCCACCGGACAGGGAATTTACGAGCAGTACTTC
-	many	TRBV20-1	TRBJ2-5	CSAPLMVQETQYF	TGCAGTGCCCCCCTGATGGTACAAGAGACCCAGTACTTC
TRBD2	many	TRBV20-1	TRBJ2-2	CSARGIGGRNTGELFF	TGCAGTGCCCGAGGCATTGGCGGGAGGAACACCGGGGAGCTGTTTTTT
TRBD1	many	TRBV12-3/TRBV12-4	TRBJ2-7	CASRGQGGIYEQYF	TGTGCCAGCAGGGGACAGGGGGGGATCTACGAGCAGTACTTC
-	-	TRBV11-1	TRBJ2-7	CASSTDPGASSYEQYF	TGTGCCAGCAGCACCGACCCGGGCGCCAGCTCCTACGAGCAGTACTTC
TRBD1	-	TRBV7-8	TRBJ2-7	CASSSRRTGVEAYEQYF	TGTGCCAGCAGCTCACGTAGGACAGGGGTAGAAGCCTACGAGCAGTACTTC
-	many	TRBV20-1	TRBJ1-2	CSARVTSLGTALNYGYTF	TGCAGTGCTAGAGTCACATCTTTGGGGACCGCCCTCAATTATGGCTACACCTTC
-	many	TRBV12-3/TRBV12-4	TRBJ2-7	CASKPSRGRVGGQYF	TGTGCCAGCAAACCTTCCCGGGGCCGGGTCGGCGGGCAGTACTTC
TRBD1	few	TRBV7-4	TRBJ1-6	CASSLTGGHSPLHF	TGTGCCAGCAGCTTAACAGGGGGCCACTCACCCCTCCACTTT
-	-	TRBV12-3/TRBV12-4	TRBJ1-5	CASSLGPGRQPQHF	TGTGCCAGCAGTTTAGGGCCAGGGCGTCAGCCCCAGCATTTT
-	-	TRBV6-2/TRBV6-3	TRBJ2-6	CASSTGTVSSGANVLTF	TGTGCCAGCAGCACCGGGACGGTCAGCTCTGGGGCCAACGTCCTGACTTTC
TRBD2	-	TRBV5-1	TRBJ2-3	CASSFPLSGKTDTQYF	TGCGCCAGCAGCTTCCCCCTTAGCGGGAAGACGGATACGCAGTATTTT
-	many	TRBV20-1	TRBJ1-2	CSARDPGVSGYTF	TGCAGTGCTAGAGATCCAGGGGTGAGTGGCTACACCTTC
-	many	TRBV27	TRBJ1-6	CASSLWGSNNSPLHF	TGTGCCAGCAGTTTGTGGGGATCCAATAATTCACCCCTCCACTTT
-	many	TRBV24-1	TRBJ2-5	CATSDSTSFETQYF	TGTGCCACCAGTGATTCTACTAGCTTCGAGACCCAGTACTTC
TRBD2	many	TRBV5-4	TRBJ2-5	CASSKPGGQETQYF	TGTGCCAGCAGCAAACCGGGGGGGCAAGAGACCCAGTACTTC
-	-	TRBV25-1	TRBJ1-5	CASSESGGSYQPQHF	TGTGCCAGCAGTGAGTCGGGTGGATCTTATCAGCCCCAGCATTTT
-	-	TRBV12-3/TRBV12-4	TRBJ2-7	CASSFDGFTGNYEQYF	TGTGCCAGTAGTTTCGATGGGTTTACAGGGAACTACGAGCAGTACTTC
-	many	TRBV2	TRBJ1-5	CASSARRDPTLRF	TGTGCCAGCAGTGCTCGCAGGGACCCGACTTTGCGTTTT
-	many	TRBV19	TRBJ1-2	CASSATGTAYGYTF	TGTGCCAGTAGTGCTACCGGGACTGCGTATGGCTACACCTTC
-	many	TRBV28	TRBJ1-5	CASSWRRRANQPQHF	TGTGCCAGCAGCTGGCGGCGGCGGGCCAATCAGCCCCAGCATTTT
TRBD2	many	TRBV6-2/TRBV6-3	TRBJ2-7	CASSPISPGLAGGPREQYF	TGTGCCAGCAGCCCCATTAGTCCGGGACTAGCGGGAGGGCCTAGGGAGCAGTACTTC
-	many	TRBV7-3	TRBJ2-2	CASSAGQNTGELFF	TGTGCCAGCAGCGCGGGACAGAACACCGGGGAGCTGTTTTTT
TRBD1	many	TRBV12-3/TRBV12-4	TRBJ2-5	CASKPGQRSVETQYF	TGTGCCAGCAAACCGGGACAGAGGAGTGTGGAGACCCAGTACTTC
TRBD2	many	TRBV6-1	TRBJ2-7	CASSQTSGRTYEQYF	TGTGCCAGCAGTCAGACTAGCGGGAGAACCTACGAGCAGTACTTC
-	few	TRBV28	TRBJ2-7	CASSESGEQYF	TGTGCCAGCAGTGAGAGCGGCGAGCAGTACTTC
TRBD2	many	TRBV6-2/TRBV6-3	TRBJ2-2	CASSSLAGGDTGELFF	TGTGCCAGCAGTTCCCTAGCGGGAGGGGACACCGGGGAGCTGTTTTTT
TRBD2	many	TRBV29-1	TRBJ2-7	CSVAHRTSGTRYEQYF	TGCAGCGTTGCCCACCGGACTAGCGGGACCCGTTACGAGCAGTACTTC
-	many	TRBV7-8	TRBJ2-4	CASSLWDLQVGPLAKNIQYF	TGTGCCAGCAGCCTTTGGGACCTTCAGGTTGGACCTCTGGCCAAAAACATTCAGTACTTC
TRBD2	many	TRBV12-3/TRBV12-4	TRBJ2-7	CASIIRLAGDYEQYF	TGTGCCAGCATCATCCGACTAGCGGGAGACTACGAGCAGTACTTC
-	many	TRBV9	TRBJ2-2	CASSGTSTGELFF	TGTGCCAGCTCCGGGACTTCCACCGGGGAGCTGTTTTTT
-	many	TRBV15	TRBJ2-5	CATSRVHFQETQYF	TGTGCCACCAGCAGAGTCCACTTCCAAGAGACCCAGTACTTC
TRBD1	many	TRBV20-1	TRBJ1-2	CSARVPGGGYTF	TGCAGTGCTAGAGTCCCAGGGGGTGGCTACACCTTC
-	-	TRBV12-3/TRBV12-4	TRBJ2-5	CATSDHRDTVKETQYF	TGTGCCACCAGTGATCATCGGGACACCGTAAAAGAGACCCAGTACTTC
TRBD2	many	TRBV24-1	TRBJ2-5	CATSESTSGRGFGETQYF	TGTGCCACCAGTGAGTCGACTAGCGGGAGAGGGTTCGGAGAGACCCAGTACTTC
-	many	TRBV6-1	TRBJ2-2	CASSPHRGAGGELFF	TGTGCCAGCAGCCCGCATCGAGGGGCCGGCGGGGAGCTGTTTTTT
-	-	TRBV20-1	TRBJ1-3	CSAYRLYGNTIYF	TGCAGTGCTTACAGGCTTTACGGAAACACCATATATTTT
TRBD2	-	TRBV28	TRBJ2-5	CASSTTSGSQETQYF	TGTGCCAGCAGTACGACTAGCGGGAGTCAGGAGACCCAGTACTTC
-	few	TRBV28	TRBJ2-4	CASSLIGGRDQRRLFF	TGTGCCAGCAGCCTTATCGGAGGACGGGACCAAAGGAGGCTGTTCTTC
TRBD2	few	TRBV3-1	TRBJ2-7	CASSQEAGVHEQYF	TGTGCCAGCAGCCAAGAAGCGGGAGTCCACGAGCAGTACTTC
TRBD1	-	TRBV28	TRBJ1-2	CASSLTGESYGYTF	TGTGCCAGCAGTTTGACAGGGGAGAGCTATGGCTACACCTTC
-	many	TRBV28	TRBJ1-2	CASRRLGDFYGYTF	TGTGCCAGCAGGAGACTGGGGGACTTCTATGGCTACACCTTC
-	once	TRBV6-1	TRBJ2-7	CASRKTGPNEQYF	TGTGCCAGCAGAAAAACAGGGCCCAACGAGCAGTACTTC
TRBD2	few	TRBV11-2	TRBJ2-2	CASSDGLAGDTGELFF	TGTGCCAGCAGCGACGGACTAGCGGGGGACACCGGGGAGCTGTTTTTT
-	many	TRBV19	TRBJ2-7	CATGLGGYEQYF	TGTGCCACCGGTTTGGGGGGATACGAGCAGTACTTC
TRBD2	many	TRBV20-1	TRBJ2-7	CSATPLPSSGGSYEQYF	TGCAGTGCTACCCCACTCCCGTCTAGCGGGGGATCATACGAGCAGTACTTC
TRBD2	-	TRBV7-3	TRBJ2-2	CASSSQAGGNTGELFF	TGTGCCAGCAGCTCCCAGGCGGGGGGAAACACCGGGGAGCTGTTTTTT
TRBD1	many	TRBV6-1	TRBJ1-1	CASSEYPRTGMNTEAFF	TGTGCCAGCAGTGAATACCCCAGGACAGGGATGAACACTGAAGCTTTCTTT